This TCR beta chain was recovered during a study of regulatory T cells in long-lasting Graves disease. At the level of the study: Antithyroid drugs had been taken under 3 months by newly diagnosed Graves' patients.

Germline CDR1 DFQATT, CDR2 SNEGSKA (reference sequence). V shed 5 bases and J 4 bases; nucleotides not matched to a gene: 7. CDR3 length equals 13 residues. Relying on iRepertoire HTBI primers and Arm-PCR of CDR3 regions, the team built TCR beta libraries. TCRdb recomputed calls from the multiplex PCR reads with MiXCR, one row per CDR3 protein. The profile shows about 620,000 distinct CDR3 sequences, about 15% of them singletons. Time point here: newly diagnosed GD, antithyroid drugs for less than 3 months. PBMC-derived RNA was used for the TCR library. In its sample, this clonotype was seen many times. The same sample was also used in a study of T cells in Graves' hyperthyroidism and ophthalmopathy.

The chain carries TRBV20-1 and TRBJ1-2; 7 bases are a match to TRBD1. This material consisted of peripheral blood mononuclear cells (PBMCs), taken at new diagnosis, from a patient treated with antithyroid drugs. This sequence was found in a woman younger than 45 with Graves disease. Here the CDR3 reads CSAERQGGYGYTF. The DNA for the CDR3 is TGCAGTGCTGAAAGACAGGGTGGCTATGGCTACACCTTC.